The subject of this entry is one T cell receptor (beta chain). The data belong to a study of blood T cell repertoires in COVID-19. Study summary: The analysed material was cDNA or gDNA that came from T cells, B-cell-depleted T cells, or PBMCs.

Measured with immunoSEQ multiplex PCR; TCRdb has only the in-frame clones, and not every one. The data show 180,000 or so clones, about 84% seen once. The CDR3 extends over 16 amino acids. The germline CDR1 and CDR2 sequences are SGHVS and FNYEAQ. V lost 1 base to trimming and J lost 1 base, with 12 bases between them. The sample was peripheral blood. This TCR was sampled from an older person with COVID-19, enrolled during active disease. The V and J genes are TRBV7-6 and TRBJ2-3; possibly TRBD1 for D (5 bases). CDR3 protein: CASSLGRGQRTDTQYF. In DNA form, the CDR3 reads TGTGCCAGCAGCTTAGGAAGGGGCCAACGCACAGATACGCAGTATTTT.